The 3 T cell receptor beta chains below were found in one sample sequenced in a study of T cells in tuberculosis. This table comes from immunoSEQ multiplex PCR, and its TCRdb copy is limited to in-frame clones, with some not included. This table has 25,000 to 35,000 clones, just under 95% appearing once. Sequenced sample: PBMCs. All receptors come from a donor between 10 and 29 years old with latent tuberculosis or without tuberculosis infection. Some clones in this sample may be carry-over from other donors' samples.

CDR3 DNA: TGTGCCAGCAGTTCCCGGACTGCTACGAATGAGCAGTTCTTC. This sequence encodes CASSSRTATNEQFF. This chain links TRBV6-5 with TRBJ2-1, with D possibly being TRBD2 (5 bases). The ends were cut back, 4 bases at V and 7 bases at J, with 14 bases in the middle. Germline values: CDR1 MNHEY, CDR2 SVGAGI. The CDR3 has 14 amino acids.

CDR3 residues: CASSLREIAGGNNEQFF. CDR3 coding DNA: TGTGCCAGCAGCTTAAGGGAGATAGCGGGAGGGAACAATGAGCAGTTCTTC. The rearrangement links TRBV7-9 to TRBJ2-1; 11 nucleotides align to TRBD2. The CDR3 contains 17 residues. The V segment lost 2 bases and the J segment 5 bases; nucleotides outside the gene matches: 8. Germline lookup yields CDR1 SEHNR and CDR2 FQNEAQ (reference sequence).

The chain carries TRBV5-1 and TRBJ1-4; D remains unclear. V lost 0 bases and J lost 0, with 12 bases in between. Germline V CDR1 and CDR2: SGHRS, YFSETQ. The CDR3 loop spans 17 amino acids. The CDR3 nucleotides are TGCGCCAGCAGCTTGGAATCCCAGGCAACAACTAATGAAAAACTGTTTTTT. It yields the protein CASSLESQATTNEKLFF.